This T cell receptor beta chain was observed in a study of blood T cell repertoires in COVID-19. Study summary: Researchers got acute and convalescent COVID-19 samples from the United States, Italy and Spain. PBMCs, B-cell-depleted T cells, or T cells provided the cDNA or gDNA that made up the material.

While infection was still active, Seattle patients were enrolled and then followed longitudinally. The assay was immunoSEQ multiplex PCR, and TCRdb's table has in-frame clones only and misses some. The sample consists of approximately 250,000 clones, roughly 91% of them appearing once. Sequencing input: peripheral blood. This TCR came from a man aged 25 to 40 with COVID-19, enrolled during active disease.

This CDR3 is CASSPPGQGKYGYTF. The CDR3, as DNA: TGTGCCAGCAGTCCACCGGGACAGGGGAAATATGGCTACACCTTC. The chain uses TRBV6-5 and TRBJ1-2; the match to TRBD1 covers 10 bases. This CDR3 has 15 residues. Germline V lookup: CDR1 MNHEY, CDR2 SVGAGI. Germline trimming cut 5 bases from V and 5 bases from J; bases unmatched to any gene: 8.